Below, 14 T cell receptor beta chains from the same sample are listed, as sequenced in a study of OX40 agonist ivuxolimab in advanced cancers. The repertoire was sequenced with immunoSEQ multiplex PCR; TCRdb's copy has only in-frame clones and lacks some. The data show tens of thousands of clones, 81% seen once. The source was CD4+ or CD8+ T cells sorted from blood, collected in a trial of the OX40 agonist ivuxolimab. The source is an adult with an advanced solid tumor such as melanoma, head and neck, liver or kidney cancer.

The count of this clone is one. CDR3 sequence reads: CASSHLAERSYEQYF. DNA of the CDR3: TGTGCCAGCAGTCATCTAGCGGAGAGGTCCTACGAGCAGTACTTC. The gene calls are TRBV6-6 and TRBJ2-7; TRBD2 aligns across 7 bases. With 5 bases clipped from V and 1 base from J, the junction kept 8 bases outside the gene matches. Germline V lookup: CDR1 MNHNY, CDR2 SVGAGI (reference sequence). The CDR3 covers 15 residues.

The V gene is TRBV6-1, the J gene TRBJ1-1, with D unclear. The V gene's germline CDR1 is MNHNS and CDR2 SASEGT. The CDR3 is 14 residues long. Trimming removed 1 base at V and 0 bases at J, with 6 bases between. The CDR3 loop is CASSEVGVNTEAFF. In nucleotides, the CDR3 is TGTGCCAGCAGTGAAGTAGGCGTGAACACTGAAGCTTTCTTT.

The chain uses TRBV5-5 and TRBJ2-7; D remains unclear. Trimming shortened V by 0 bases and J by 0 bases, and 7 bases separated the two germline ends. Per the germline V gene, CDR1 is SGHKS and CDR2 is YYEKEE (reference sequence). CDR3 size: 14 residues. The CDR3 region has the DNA TGTGCCAGCAGCTTGGTAAGCTTCTCCTACGAGCAGTACGTC. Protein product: CASSLVSFSYEQYV.

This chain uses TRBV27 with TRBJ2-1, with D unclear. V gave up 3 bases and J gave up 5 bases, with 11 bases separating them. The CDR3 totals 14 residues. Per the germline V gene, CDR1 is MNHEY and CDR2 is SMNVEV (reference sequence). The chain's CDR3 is CASSFRARDNEQFF. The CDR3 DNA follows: TGTGCCAGCAGTTTCCGGGCTAGAGACAATGAGCAGTTCTTC.

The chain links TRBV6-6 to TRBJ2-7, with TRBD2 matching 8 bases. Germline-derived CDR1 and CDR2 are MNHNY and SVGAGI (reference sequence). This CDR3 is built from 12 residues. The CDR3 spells CATSGGAYEQYF. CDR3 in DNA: TGTGCGACCTCGGGGGGGGCCTACGAGCAGTACTTC.

DNA for the CDR3: TGTGCCAGCAGCATCCGGGGGGCGGGAGATGGCTACACCTTC. Translated, it gives CASSIRGAGDGYTF. This sequence joins TRBV5-4 and TRBJ1-2; D is possibly TRBD1 (6 bases). The CDR3 loop spans 14 amino acids. The germline V and J ends were trimmed by 4 bases and 6 bases, with 16 bases remaining between them. Germline V gene sequence: CDR1 SGHNT, CDR2 YYREEE (reference sequence). The entire variable domain, with the rest obtained from reference TRBV5-4 and TRBJ1-2, is as follows: ETGVTQSPTHLIKTRGQQVTLRCSSQSGHNTVSWYQQALGQGPQFIFQYYREEENGRGNFPPRFSGLQFPNYSSELNVNALELDDSALYLCASSIRGAGDGYTFGSGTRLTVV.

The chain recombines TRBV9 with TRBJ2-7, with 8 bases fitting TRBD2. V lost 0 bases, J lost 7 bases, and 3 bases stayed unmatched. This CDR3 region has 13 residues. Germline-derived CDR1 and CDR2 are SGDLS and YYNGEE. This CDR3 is CASSVAVAGEQYF. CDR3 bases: TGTGCCAGCAGCGTAGCAGTAGCGGGAGAGCAGTACTTC.

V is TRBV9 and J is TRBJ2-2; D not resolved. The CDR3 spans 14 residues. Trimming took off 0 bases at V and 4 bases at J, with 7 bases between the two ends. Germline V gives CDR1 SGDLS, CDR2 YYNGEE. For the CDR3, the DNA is TGTGCCAGCAGCGTAGAGTATGGCACCGGGGAGCTGTTTTTT. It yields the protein CASSVEYGTGELFF. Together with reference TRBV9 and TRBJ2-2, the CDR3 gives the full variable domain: DSGVTQTPKHLITATGQRVTLRCSPRSGDLSVYWYQQSLDQGLQFLIQYYNGEERAKGNILERFSAQQFPDLHSELNLSSLELGDSALYFCASSVEYGTGELFFGEGSRLTVL.

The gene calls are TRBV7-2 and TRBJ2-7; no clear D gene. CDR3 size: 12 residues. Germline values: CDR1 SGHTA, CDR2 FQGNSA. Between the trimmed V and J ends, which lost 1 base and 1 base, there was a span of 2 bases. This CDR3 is CASSLGSYEQYF. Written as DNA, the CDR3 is TGTGCCAGCAGCTTAGGATCCTACGAGCAGTACTTC.

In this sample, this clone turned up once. The CDR3 DNA follows: TGTGCCAGCAGCTTAAGTTCGGACAGGGCCTGGCAGCCCCAGCATTTT. This translates into CASSLSSDRAWQPQHF. J is TRBJ1-5 and V is TRBV7-8; 8 bases are a match to TRBD1. CDR1 and CDR2 (germline): SGHVS, FQNEAQ. The CDR3 contains 16 residues. Trimming at V came to 2 bases and at J to 7 bases, leaving 10 bases not matched to a gene.

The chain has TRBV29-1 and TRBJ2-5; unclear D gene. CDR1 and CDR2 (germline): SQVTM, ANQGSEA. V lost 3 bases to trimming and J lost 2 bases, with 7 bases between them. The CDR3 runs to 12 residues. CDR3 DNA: TGCAGCGTTGATAGGCAGCAAGAGACCCAGTACTTC. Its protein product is CSVDRQQETQYF. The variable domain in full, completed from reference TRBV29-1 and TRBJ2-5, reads SAVISQKPSRDICQRGTSLTIQCQVDSQVTMMFWYRQQPGQSLTLIATANQGSEATYESGFVIDKFPISRPNLTFSTLTVSNMSPEDSSIYLCSVDRQQETQYFGPGTRLLVL.

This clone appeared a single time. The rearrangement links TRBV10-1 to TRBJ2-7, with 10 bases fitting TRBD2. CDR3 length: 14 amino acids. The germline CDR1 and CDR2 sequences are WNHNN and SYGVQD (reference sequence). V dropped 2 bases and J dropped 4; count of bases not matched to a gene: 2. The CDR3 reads CASSEASGRYEQYF. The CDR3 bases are TGCGCCAGCAGTGAGGCTAGCGGGAGATACGAGCAGTACTTC.

The CDR3 here is CASSATSGSLYEQYF. The CDR3 DNA sequence: TGTGCCAGTAGTGCTACTAGCGGATCCCTCTACGAGCAGTACTTC. The chain links TRBV19 to TRBJ2-7; 8 bases fit TRBD2. The V and J ends lost 5 bases and 3 bases, in that order; junction bases with no gene match: 9. Germline CDR1 LNHDA, CDR2 SQIVND (reference sequence). The CDR3 spans 15 residues.

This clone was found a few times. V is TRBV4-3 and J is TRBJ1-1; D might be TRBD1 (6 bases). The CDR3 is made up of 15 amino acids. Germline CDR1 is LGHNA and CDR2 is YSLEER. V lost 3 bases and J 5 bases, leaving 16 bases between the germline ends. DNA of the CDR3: TGCGCCAGCAGCCAGGGGGCACGGGAAGAAACTGAAGCTTTCTTT. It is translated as CASSQGAREETEAFF.